The rows below give T cell receptor beta chains drawn from one sample of a study of CD8 T cells in Susac syndrome. TCRdb re-derived calls from the immunoSEQ multiplex PCR reads in MiXCR, one entry per CDR3 protein. Found here are some 300,000 distinct CDR3 sequences, 85% of them singletons; the top ten hold 0.21%. Sequencing was performed on CD8+ T cells from PBMCs. The receptors were gathered from a human donor with multiple sclerosis. CDR3s include the opening cysteine and the closing phenylalanine or tryptophan. The order of the fields is V gene, J gene, clone size, D gene, CDR3 protein, CDR3 DNA. The D gene is left open where the match is weak. Clone size is shown for a subset of rows, as once, few, many or a class of expanded clone.

>TRBV19|TRBJ1-1|-|-
CASLRAGTGTEAFF
TGTGCCAGTCTACGGGCGGGGACGGGCACTGAAGCTTTCTTT
>TRBV2|TRBJ2-3|-|TRBD2
CASSVALAGGMDTQYF
TGTGCCAGCAGTGTCGCGCTAGCGGGAGGTATGGATACGCAGTATTTT
>TRBV9|TRBJ2-3|-|-
CASSVGDLAGDTQYF
TGTGCCAGCAGCGTGGGGGACCTTGCTGGAGATACGCAGTATTTT
>TRBV20-1|TRBJ2-1|-|TRBD2
CSARIIGGRAAESYNEQFF
TGCAGTGCTAGAATAATCGGCGGGAGGGCAGCGGAGAGCTACAATGAGCAGTTCTTC
>TRBV11-2|TRBJ2-7|few|-
CASSQGGGYYEQYF
TGTGCCAGCAGCCAGGGAGGGGGATACTACGAGCAGTACTTC
>TRBV29-1|TRBJ1-1|-|-
CSVGPGSGSYNTEAFF
TGCAGCGTTGGTCCCGGTTCGGGGTCGTACAACACTGAAGCTTTCTTT
>TRBV6-5|TRBJ1-2|once|-
CASSLYRAKNYGYTF
TGTGCCAGCAGTTTGTACAGGGCAAAAAACTATGGCTACACCTTC
>TRBV28|TRBJ2-7|-|-
CASSERNYIYEQYF
TGTGCCAGCAGCGAGCGCAATTATATCTACGAGCAGTACTTC
>TRBV10-2|TRBJ2-7|once|-
CASSESGTSYEQYF
TGCGCCAGCAGTGAGAGTGGGACTTCTTACGAGCAGTACTTC
>TRBV6-5|TRBJ2-3|-|TRBD2
CASYFPGLAGTDTQYF
TGTGCCAGCTACTTTCCGGGACTAGCGGGCACAGATACGCAGTATTTT
>TRBV28|TRBJ2-7|-|-
CASSLVAYEQYF
TGTGCCAGCAGTTTGGTGGCCTACGAGCAGTACTTC
>TRBV3-1|TRBJ2-1|-|TRBD2
CASSHLAGGFYNEQFF
TGTGCCAGCAGCCACCTAGCGGGAGGATTCTACAATGAGCAGTTCTTC
>TRBV12-5|TRBJ2-7|-|TRBD1
CASGLVPAPGGCPHEQYF
TGTGCTAGTGGTTTGGTACCGGCCCCAGGGGGCTGCCCCCACGAGCAGTACTTC
>TRBV5-6|TRBJ1-1|-|-
CASSLGSPNTEAFF
TGTGCCAGCAGCTTGGGGTCCCCGAACACTGAAGCTTTCTTT
>TRBV27|TRBJ2-1|-|-
CASSLSRSGGLDSYNEQFF
TGTGCCAGCAGTTTAAGTAGGTCAGGGGGGCTGGACTCCTACAATGAGCAGTTCTTC
>TRBV19|TRBJ1-1|-|TRBD1
CASSGVQGAGTEAFF
TGTGCCAGTAGTGGAGTACAGGGGGCGGGAACTGAAGCTTTCTTT
>TRBV6-1|TRBJ2-3|once|TRBD2
CASSPTLDLAGISDTQYF
TGTGCCAGCAGCCCAACCCTGGACCTAGCGGGAATCTCAGATACGCAGTATTTT
>TRBV4-1|TRBJ2-1|-|-
CASSQGFEQFF
TGCGCCAGCAGCCAAGGTTTTGAGCAGTTCTTC
>TRBV27|TRBJ2-1|few|-
CASRAYNEQFF
TGTGCCTCGAGAGCCTACAATGAGCAGTTCTTC
>TRBV30|TRBJ2-7|-|TRBD2
CAWSEVGAGGYEQYF
TGTGCCTGGAGTGAGGTCGGAGCGGGAGGTTACGAGCAGTACTTC
>TRBV7-2|TRBJ2-5|once|TRBD1
CASRLPLDRVGETQYF
TGTGCCAGCAGACTCCCCCTGGACAGGGTAGGAGAGACCCAGTACTTC
>TRBV6-5|TRBJ2-7|-|-
CASSYHSRSVEYEQYF
TGTGCCAGCAGTTACCATAGTAGGTCTGTGGAATACGAGCAGTACTTC
>TRBV6-5|TRBJ1-1|-|-
CASSYSNRGYPEAFF
TGTGCCAGCAGTTACTCAAATAGGGGGTACCCTGAAGCTTTCTTT
>TRBV3-1|TRBJ2-7|few|TRBD2
CASSQDWGGASYEQYF
TGTGCCAGCAGCCAAGATTGGGGGGGAGCATCCTACGAGCAGTACTTC
>TRBV2|TRBJ1-5|-|-
CASSVRNQPQHF
TGTGCCAGCAGTGTTCGTAATCAGCCCCAGCATTTT
>TRBV29-1|TRBJ2-4|-|-
CSVGGTRSALAKNIQYF
TGCAGCGTTGGAGGCACCCGAAGCGCCTTAGCCAAAAACATTCAGTACTTC
>TRBV6-5|TRBJ1-5|-|TRBD1
CASSYVFWTGDNQPQHF
TGTGCCAGCAGTTACGTTTTCTGGACAGGGGACAATCAGCCCCAGCATTTT
>TRBV7-9|TRBJ2-1|-|-
CASRQENNEQFF
TGTGCCAGCAGGCAAGAAAATAATGAGCAGTTCTTC
>TRBV11-2|TRBJ1-2|-|-
CASSPLSTGGRGYTF
TGTGCCAGCAGCCCCCTTAGCACCGGGGGACGGGGCTACACCTTC
>TRBV9|TRBJ2-1|-|-
CASSAAASRGGGSYNEQFF
TGTGCCAGCAGCGCAGCCGCCTCACGTGGGGGTGGGTCCTACAATGAGCAGTTCTTC
>TRBV5-6|TRBJ2-7|-|TRBD2
CASSSTSGRTGWVYEQYF
TGTGCCAGCAGCTCGACTAGCGGGAGGACTGGGTGGGTCTACGAGCAGTACTTC
>TRBV12-3/TRBV12-4|TRBJ2-3|-|TRBD1
CASSFTTGTAITDTQYF
TGTGCCAGCAGTTTTACCACCGGGACAGCTATCACAGATACGCAGTATTTT
>TRBV29-1|TRBJ2-7|-|-
CGVESGDSYEQYF
TGCGGCGTTGAATCTGGAGACTCCTACGAGCAGTACTTC
>TRBV7-9|TRBJ2-7|many|-
CASSHDGYEQYF
TGTGCCAGCAGCCACGACGGATACGAGCAGTACTTC
>TRBV11-2|TRBJ2-2|-|-
CASSLDGGGPTGELFF
TGTGCCAGCAGCTTAGATGGGGGGGGCCCCACCGGGGAGCTGTTTTTT
>TRBV25-1|TRBJ2-2|-|-
CASRNRDGLNTGELFF
TGTGCCAGCAGGAATCGGGACGGCCTGAACACCGGGGAGCTGTTTTTT
>TRBV6-2/TRBV6-3|TRBJ2-1|-|TRBD2
CASSYTSGSLNEQFF
TGTGCCAGCAGTTACACTAGCGGGAGCTTGAATGAGCAGTTCTTC
>TRBV4-3|TRBJ1-1|-|-
CASSQPGRNTEAFF
TGCGCCAGCAGCCAACCGGGACGGAACACTGAAGCTTTCTTT
>TRBV7-9|TRBJ2-5|-|TRBD1
CASSATGDQETQYF
TGTGCCAGCAGCGCCACAGGGGATCAAGAGACCCAGTACTTC
>TRBV7-9|TRBJ1-1|-|-
CASSSGTTTEAFF
TGTGCCAGCAGCTCGGGGACAACCACTGAAGCTTTCTTT
>TRBV6-4|TRBJ2-1|-|-
CASSDPGQDYNEQFF
TGTGCCAGCAGTGACCCCGGACAAGATTACAATGAGCAGTTCTTC
>TRBV4-1|TRBJ2-1|-|-
CASSQRGLNEQFF
TGCGCCAGCAGCCAAAGAGGGCTAAATGAGCAGTTCTTC
>TRBV24-1|TRBJ1-2|-|TRBD1
CATSDLSTGEGYTF
TGTGCCACCAGTGATTTGTCGACAGGGGAAGGGTACACCTTC
>TRBV4-3|TRBJ2-7|few|-
CASSQEGGLGLEQYF
TGCGCCAGCAGCCAAGAAGGGGGACTTGGGCTCGAGCAGTACTTC
>TRBV5-4|TRBJ2-2|-|TRBD1
CASSSVTGEGTGELFF
TGTGCCAGCAGCTCGGTCACAGGGGAAGGCACCGGGGAGCTGTTTTTT
>TRBV28|TRBJ2-3|-|TRBD1
CASSLRDREADTQYF
TGTGCCAGCAGTTTGCGGGACAGGGAAGCAGATACGCAGTATTTT
>TRBV24-1|TRBJ2-2|-|TRBD1
CATSDPAGTENRNTGELFF
TGTGCCACCAGTGACCCCGCCGGGACAGAGAACCGGAACACCGGGGAGCTGTTTTTT
>TRBV14|TRBJ1-4|-|-
CASRRDGEGNEKLFF
TGTGCCAGCAGACGGGACGGCGAGGGGAATGAAAAACTGTTTTTT
>TRBV15|TRBJ2-5|-|-
CATRSKGGFETQYF
TGTGCCACCCGAAGCAAGGGTGGGTTCGAGACCCAGTACTTC
>TRBV4-3|TRBJ2-3|-|TRBD2
CASSQELLADHTDTQYF
TGCGCCAGCAGCCAAGAGCTACTAGCGGACCACACAGATACGCAGTATTTT
>TRBV7-9|TRBJ2-3|-|TRBD2
CASSLVLAASTDTQYF
TGTGCCAGCAGCTTGGTACTAGCGGCTAGCACAGATACGCAGTATTTT
>TRBV28|TRBJ2-1|-|TRBD2
CASSSYIAGVDSYNEQFF
TGTGCCAGCAGCTCGTATATAGCGGGAGTTGACTCCTACAATGAGCAGTTCTTC
>TRBV3-1|TRBJ2-7|once|TRBD1
CASSQDLGTGYEQYF
TGTGCCAGCAGCCAAGATCTTGGGACAGGCTACGAGCAGTACTTC
>TRBV19|TRBJ1-2|-|-
CASSRRTSNYGYTF
TGTGCCAGTAGTAGGAGGACATCTAACTATGGCTACACCTTC
>TRBV27|TRBJ2-7|-|-
CASSSPMTSYEQYF
TGTGCCAGCAGTTCTCCGATGACCTCCTACGAGCAGTACTTC